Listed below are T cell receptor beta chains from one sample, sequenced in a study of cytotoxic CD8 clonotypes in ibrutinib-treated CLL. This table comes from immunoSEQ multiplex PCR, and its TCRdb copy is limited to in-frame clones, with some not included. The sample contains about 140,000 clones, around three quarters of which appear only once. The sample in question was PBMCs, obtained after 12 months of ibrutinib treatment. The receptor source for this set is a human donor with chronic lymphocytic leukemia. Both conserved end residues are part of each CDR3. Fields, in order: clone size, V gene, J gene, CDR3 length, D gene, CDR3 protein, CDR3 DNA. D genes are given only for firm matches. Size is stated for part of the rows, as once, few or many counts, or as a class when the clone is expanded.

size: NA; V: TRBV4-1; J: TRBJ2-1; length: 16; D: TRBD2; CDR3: CASSLFGTSEANEQFF; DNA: TGCGCCAGCAGCCTATTCGGGACTAGTGAGGCAAACGAGCAGTTCTTC
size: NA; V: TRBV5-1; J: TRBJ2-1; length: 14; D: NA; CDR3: CASVEGGPYNEQFF; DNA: TGCGCCAGCGTGGAGGGGGGGCCTTACAATGAGCAGTTCTTC
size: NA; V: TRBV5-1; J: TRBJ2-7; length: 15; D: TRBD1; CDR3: CASSPATGRVYEQYF; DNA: TGCGCCAGCAGCCCGGCGACAGGGAGAGTCTACGAGCAGTACTTC
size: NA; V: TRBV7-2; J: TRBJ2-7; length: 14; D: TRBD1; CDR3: CASSPGGPLYEQYF; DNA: TGTGCCAGCAGCCCAGGGGGACCCCTTTACGAGCAGTACTTC
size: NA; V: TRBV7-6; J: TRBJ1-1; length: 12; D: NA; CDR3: CASSLVGGEAFF; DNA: TGTGCCAGCAGCTTAGTGGGGGGTGAAGCTTTCTTT
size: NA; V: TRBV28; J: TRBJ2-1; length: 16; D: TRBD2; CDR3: CASSSGGTSGFNEQFF; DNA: TGTGCCAGCAGTTCGGGGGGGACTAGCGGGTTCAATGAGCAGTTCTTC
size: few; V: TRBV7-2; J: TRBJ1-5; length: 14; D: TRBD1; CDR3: CASSRDSFNQPQHF; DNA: TGTGCCAGCAGTCGGGACAGCTTCAATCAGCCCCAGCATTTT
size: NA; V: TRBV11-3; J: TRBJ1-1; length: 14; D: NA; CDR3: CASSSYGVDTEAFF; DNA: TGTGCCAGCAGTTCATATGGGGTGGACACTGAAGCTTTCTTT
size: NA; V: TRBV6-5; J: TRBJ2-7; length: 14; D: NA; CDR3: CASSYDTTSYEQYF; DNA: TGTGCCAGCAGTTACGACACTACTTCCTACGAGCAGTACTTC
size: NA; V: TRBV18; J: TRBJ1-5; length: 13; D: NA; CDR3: CASSLTDNQPQHF; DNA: TGTGCCAGCTCACTCACAGACAATCAGCCCCAGCATTTT
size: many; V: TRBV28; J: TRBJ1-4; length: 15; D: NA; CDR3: CASSIYGLTNEKLFF; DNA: TGTGCCAGCAGTATCTACGGCCTAACTAATGAAAAACTGTTTTTT
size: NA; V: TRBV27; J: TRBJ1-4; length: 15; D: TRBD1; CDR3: CASSLLGRGGEKLFF; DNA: TGTGCCAGCAGTTTATTAGGCAGGGGGGGTGAAAAACTGTTTTTT
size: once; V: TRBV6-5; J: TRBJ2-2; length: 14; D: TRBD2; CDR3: CASSYRTSSGELFF; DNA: TGTGCCAGCAGTTACCGGACTAGTTCCGGGGAGCTGTTTTTT
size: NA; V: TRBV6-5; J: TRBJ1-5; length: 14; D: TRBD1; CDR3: CASSYGQGGQPQHF; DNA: TGTGCCAGCAGTTACGGACAGGGTGGACAGCCCCAGCATTTT
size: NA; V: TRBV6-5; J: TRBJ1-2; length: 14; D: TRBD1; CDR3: CASSYSRTGNGYTF; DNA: TGTGCCAGCAGTTACTCGAGGACAGGAAACGGCTACACCTTC
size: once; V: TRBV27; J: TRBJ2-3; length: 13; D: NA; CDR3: CASSLGTRDTQYF; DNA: TGTGCCAGCAGTTTGGGTACTCGAGATACGCAGTATTTT
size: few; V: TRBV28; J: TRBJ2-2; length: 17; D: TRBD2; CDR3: CASSPTSGRSDTGELFF; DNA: TGTGCCAGCAGTCCGACTAGCGGGAGGTCGGACACCGGGGAGCTGTTTTTT